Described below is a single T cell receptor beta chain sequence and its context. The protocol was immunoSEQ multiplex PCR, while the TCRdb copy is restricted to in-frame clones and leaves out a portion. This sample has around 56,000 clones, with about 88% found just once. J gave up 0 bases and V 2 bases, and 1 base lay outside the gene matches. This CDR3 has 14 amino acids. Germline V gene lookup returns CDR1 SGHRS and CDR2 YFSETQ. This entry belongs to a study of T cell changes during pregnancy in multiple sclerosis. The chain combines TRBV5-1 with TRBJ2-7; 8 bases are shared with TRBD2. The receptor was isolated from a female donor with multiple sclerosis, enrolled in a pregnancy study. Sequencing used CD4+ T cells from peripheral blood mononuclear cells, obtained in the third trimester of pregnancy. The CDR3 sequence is CASSFGTSSYEQYF. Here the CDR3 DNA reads TGCGCCAGCAGCTTCGGGACTAGCTCCTACGAGCAGTACTTC.